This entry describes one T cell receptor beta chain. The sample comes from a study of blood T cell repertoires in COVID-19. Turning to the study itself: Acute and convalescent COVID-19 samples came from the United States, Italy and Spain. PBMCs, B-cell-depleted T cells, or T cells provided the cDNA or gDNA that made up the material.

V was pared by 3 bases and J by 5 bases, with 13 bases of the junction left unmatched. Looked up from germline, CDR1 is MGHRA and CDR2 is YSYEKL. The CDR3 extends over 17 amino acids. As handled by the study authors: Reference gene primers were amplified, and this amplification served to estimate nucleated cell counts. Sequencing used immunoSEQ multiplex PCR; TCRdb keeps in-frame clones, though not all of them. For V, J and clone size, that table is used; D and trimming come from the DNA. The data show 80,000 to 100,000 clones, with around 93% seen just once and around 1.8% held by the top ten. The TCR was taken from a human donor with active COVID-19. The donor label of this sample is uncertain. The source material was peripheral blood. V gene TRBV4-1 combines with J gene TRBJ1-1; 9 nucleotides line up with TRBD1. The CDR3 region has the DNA TGCGCCAGCAGCCAGGGGACGGACAGGGGATTGAGAACTGAAGCTTTCTTT. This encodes CASSQGTDRGLRTEAFF.